These T cell receptor beta chains were read from a single sample in a study of CD8 T cells in Susac syndrome. One entry per CDR3 protein results from TCRdb running MiXCR on the immunoSEQ multiplex PCR reads. The table has 150,000 to 200,000 distinct CDR3 sequences, 80% to 95% seen once. Material for sequencing was CD4+ T cells from PBMCs. These receptors originate from a human donor with multiple sclerosis. Both conserved end residues are part of each CDR3. The D gene is left open where the match is weak. Clone size appears in some rows only: once, few, many, or a class for an expanded clone.

D,length,J,V,size,CDR3,DNA
-,11,TRBJ2-1,TRBV20-1,-,CSARDLNEQFF,TGCAGTGCTAGAGATTTAAATGAGCAGTTCTTC
-,15,TRBJ2-7,TRBV2,-,CASRFTGAAGGEQYF,TGTGCCAGCAGGTTCACAGGGGCCGCGGGGGGCGAGCAGTACTTC
-,12,TRBJ1-2,TRBV20-1,-,CSASGVPGGYTF,TGCAGTGCTAGTGGCGTACCGGGTGGCTACACCTTC
-,12,TRBJ2-3,TRBV6-2/TRBV6-3,-,CASSYRGDTQYF,TGTGCCAGCAGTTATCGTGGAGATACGCAGTATTTT
-,16,TRBJ1-3,TRBV28,once,CASSPRAAFSGNTIYF,TGTGCCAGCAGTCCTCGGGCAGCTTTCTCTGGAAACACCATATATTTT
TRBD2,16,TRBJ2-3,TRBV9,once,CASSVEAGGRGDTQYF,TGTGCCAGCAGCGTAGAAGCGGGAGGCCGGGGAGATACGCAGTATTTT
-,15,TRBJ2-2,TRBV19,-,CASSIDRGGAGELFF,TGTGCCAGTAGTATAGATCGGGGCGGGGCCGGGGAGCTGTTTTTT
-,18,TRBJ2-7,TRBV30,-,CASTLTGGGGGYSYEQYF,TGTGCCTCCACCCTGACAGGGGGCGGGGGGGGATACTCCTACGAGCAGTACTTC
TRBD2,17,TRBJ2-5,TRBV7-8,-,CASSPWDRSGGGETQYF,TGTGCCAGCAGCCCCTGGGATAGGAGCGGGGGAGGGGAGACCCAGTACTTC
TRBD1,15,TRBJ1-1,TRBV7-9,-,CASRSRQGANTEAFF,TGTGCCAGCAGATCCCGACAGGGGGCTAACACTGAAGCTTTCTTT
-,14,TRBJ2-7,TRBV20-1,-,CSARGLQGLHEQYF,TGCAGTGCTAGAGGTTTACAGGGACTACACGAGCAGTACTTC
TRBD1,15,TRBJ2-2,TRBV2,-,CASTRDRGGTGELFF,TGTGCCAGCACTAGAGACAGGGGAGGCACCGGGGAGCTGTTTTTT
-,16,TRBJ2-1,TRBV5-1,-,CASSSGARGRYNEQFF,TGCGCCAGCAGCTCCGGAGCACGGGGTCGGTACAATGAGCAGTTCTTC
-,14,TRBJ1-2,TRBV12-3/TRBV12-4,-,CASSSVAGVHGYTF,TGTGCCAGCAGTTCTGTGGCAGGGGTCCATGGCTACACCTTC
TRBD1,14,TRBJ2-3,TRBV6-1,-,CASRNRGVTDTQYF,TGTGCCAGCAGGAACAGGGGAGTCACAGATACGCAGTATTTT
-,15,TRBJ2-5,TRBV5-1,-,CASSLGTTNGETQYF,TGCGCCAGCAGCTTGGGCACTACCAATGGAGAGACCCAGTACTTC
-,15,TRBJ1-3,TRBV9,-,CASSSPRQSGNTIYF,TGTGCCAGCAGCTCCCCCCGACAATCTGGAAACACCATATATTTT
-,12,TRBJ1-2,TRBV3-1,once,CASSQERGGYTF,TGTGCCAGCAGCCAAGAGAGAGGTGGCTACACCTTC
-,14,TRBJ2-5,TRBV5-1,-,CASSLERRSETQYF,TGCGCCAGCAGCTTGGAAAGGCGCTCCGAGACCCAGTACTTC
-,14,TRBJ2-2,TRBV2,-,CASREPGPRGELFF,TGTGCCAGCAGAGAACCGGGCCCTCGGGGGGAGCTGTTTTTT
-,13,TRBJ2-3,TRBV29-1,-,CSVGRGLTDTQYF,TGCAGCGTTGGAAGAGGCCTCACAGATACGCAGTATTTT
TRBD2,15,TRBJ2-7,TRBV2,-,CASSGARGSTYEQYF,TGTGCCAGCAGCGGGGCGCGGGGGAGTACCTACGAGCAGTACTTC
TRBD2,14,TRBJ2-5,TRBV29-1,-,CSVGRASGAETQYF,TGCAGCGTTGGGAGGGCTAGCGGGGCGGAGACCCAGTACTTC
TRBD2,15,TRBJ2-7,TRBV5-4,-,CASSPGTTITYEQYF,TGTGCCAGCAGCCCCGGGACTACCATAACCTACGAGCAGTACTTC
TRBD1,13,TRBJ1-3,TRBV28,-,CASSTQGSDTIYF,TGTGCCAGCAGTACACAGGGGTCGGACACCATATATTTT
-,18,TRBJ2-6,TRBV14,-,CASSQIRGNLGGANVLTF,TGTGCCAGCAGCCAAATCCGCGGGAATCTGGGAGGGGCCAACGTCCTGACTTTC
-,14,TRBJ2-2,TRBV27,-,CASSLYWQTGELFF,TGTGCCAGCAGTCTCTACTGGCAAACCGGGGAGCTGTTTTTT
-,13,TRBJ2-4,TRBV11-2,-,CASSLDRENIQYF,TGTGCCAGCAGCTTAGACAGGGAAAACATTCAGTACTTC
-,15,TRBJ1-6,TRBV27,-,CASSLGWTEAQPLHF,TGTGCCAGCAGTTTAGGTTGGACAGAAGCTCAACCCCTCCACTTT
-,14,TRBJ1-2,TRBV27,-,CASSGLQGADGYTF,TGTGCCAGCAGTGGACTACAGGGAGCTGATGGCTACACCTTC
TRBD2,15,TRBJ2-7,TRBV28,-,CASTPSGGISYEQYF,TGTGCCAGCACCCCTAGCGGGGGGATCTCCTACGAGCAGTACTTC
-,14,TRBJ2-5,TRBV5-4,-,CASSTVVGQETQYF,TGTGCCAGCAGCACAGTAGTGGGACAAGAGACCCAGTACTTC